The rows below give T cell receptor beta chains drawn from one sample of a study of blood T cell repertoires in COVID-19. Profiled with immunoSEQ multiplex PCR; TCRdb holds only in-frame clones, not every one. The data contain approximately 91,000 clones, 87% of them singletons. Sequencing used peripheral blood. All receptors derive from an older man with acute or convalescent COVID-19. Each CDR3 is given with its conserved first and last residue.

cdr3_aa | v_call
CASSQRVLAKNIQYF | TRBV4-1
CASSSPGGSTGELFF | TRBV5-4
CASRGTGWNYGYTF | TRBV28
CASSERRTPNTEAFF | TRBV25-1
CASSRQGAEAFF | TRBV6-5
CASSFTGVGREKLFF | TRBV28
CASSFDSSYEQYF | TRBV3-1/TRBV3-2
CASSLDGTGAGYTF | TRBV7-9
CASSYSTGSPLHF | TRBV5-6
CASSQTSGEGDEQFF | TRBV7-3
CAISESRVSTNEKLFF | TRBV10-3
CASTQDRANSPLHF | TRBV6-5
CASSHLGGGYTF | TRBV11-2
CASSFGLAGSTDTQYF | TRBV5-4
CASSWAGQGQETQYF | TRBV5-1
CASSLAGDRGYGYTF | TRBV7-9
CASSFRDRSLSGGDEKLFF | TRBV13
CASSAGTSGGNEQFF | TRBV9
CASSQDRGSGYTF | TRBV14
CASSRSRDRGHRGSGNTIYF | TRBV3-1/TRBV3-2
CASSYTRGSPLHF | TRBV6-5
CASSPRTFSYEQYF | TRBV6-5
CASSASSGTGGQTQYF | TRBV9
CASSQGLGGRSEAFF | TRBV4-1
CASSLGDRVQETQYF | TRBV11-2
CASTVTRLNTEAFF | TRBV6-5
CSVGRSQAGGAQYF | TRBV29-1
CSAKTREQFF | TRBV20-1
CASSWTKGALTEAFF | TRBV7-8
CASSQVGAGGYEKLFF | TRBV4-2
CASSPIEGGYTF | TRBV6-6
CASSQVLRGLNEQYF | TRBV3-1/TRBV3-2
CASSYLSGGDTDTQYF | TRBV7-9
CASSLETGEWGNQPQHF | TRBV7-9
CASRDSTHYGYTF | TRBV6-6
CASSLAPGQGYGYTF | TRBV5-1